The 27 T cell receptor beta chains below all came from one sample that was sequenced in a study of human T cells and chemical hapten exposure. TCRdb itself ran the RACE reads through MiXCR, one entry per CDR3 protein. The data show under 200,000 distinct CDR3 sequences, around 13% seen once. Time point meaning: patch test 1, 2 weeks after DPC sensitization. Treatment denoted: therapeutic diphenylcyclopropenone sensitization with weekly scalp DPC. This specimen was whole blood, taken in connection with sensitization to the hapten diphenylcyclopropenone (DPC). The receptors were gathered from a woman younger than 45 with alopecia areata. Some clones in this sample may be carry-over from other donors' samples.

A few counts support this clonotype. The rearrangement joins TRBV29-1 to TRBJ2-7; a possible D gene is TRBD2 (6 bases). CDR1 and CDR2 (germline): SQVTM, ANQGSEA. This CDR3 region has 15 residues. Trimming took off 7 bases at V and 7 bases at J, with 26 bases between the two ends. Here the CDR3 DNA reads TGCAGCGCCGGGACCACTAGCAGTCGTCTTACGGAGCAGTACTTC. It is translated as CSAGTTSSRLTEQYF.

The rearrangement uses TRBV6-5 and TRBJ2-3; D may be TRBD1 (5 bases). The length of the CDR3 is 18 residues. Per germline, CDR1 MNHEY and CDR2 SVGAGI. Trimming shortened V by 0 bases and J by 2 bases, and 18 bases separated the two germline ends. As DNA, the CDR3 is TGTGCCAGCAGTTACTCCCCTGAGACAGCTACCTTCACAGATACGCAGTATTTT. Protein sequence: CASSYSPETATFTDTQYF.

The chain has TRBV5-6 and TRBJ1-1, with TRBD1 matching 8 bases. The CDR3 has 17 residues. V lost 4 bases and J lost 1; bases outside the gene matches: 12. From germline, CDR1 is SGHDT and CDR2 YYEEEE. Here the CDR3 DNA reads TGTGCCAGCAGCCCCGGACAGGGAGCATTATGGAACACTGAAGCTTTCTTT. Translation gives CASSPGQGALWNTEAFF. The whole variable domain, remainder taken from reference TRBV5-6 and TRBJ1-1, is DAGVTQSPTHLIKTRGQQVTLRCSPKSGHDTVSWYQQALGQGPQFIFQYYEEEERQRGNFPDRFSGHQFPNYSSELNVNALLLGDSALYLCASSPGQGALWNTEAFFGQGTRLTVV.

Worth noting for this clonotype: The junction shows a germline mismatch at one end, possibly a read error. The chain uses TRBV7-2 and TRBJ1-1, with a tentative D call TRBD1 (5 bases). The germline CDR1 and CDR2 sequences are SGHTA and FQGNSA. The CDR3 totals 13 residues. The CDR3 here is CAGSSSGLTEAFF. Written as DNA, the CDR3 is TGTGCCGGCAGCTCATCAGGGCTCACTGAAGCTTTCTTT.

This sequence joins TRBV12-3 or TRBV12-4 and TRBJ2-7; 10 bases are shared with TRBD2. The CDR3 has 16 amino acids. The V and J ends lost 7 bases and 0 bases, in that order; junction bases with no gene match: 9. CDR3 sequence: CASTFTSGVSSYEQYF. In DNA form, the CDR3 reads TGTGCCAGCACCTTTACTAGCGGGGTAAGCTCCTACGAGCAGTACTTC.

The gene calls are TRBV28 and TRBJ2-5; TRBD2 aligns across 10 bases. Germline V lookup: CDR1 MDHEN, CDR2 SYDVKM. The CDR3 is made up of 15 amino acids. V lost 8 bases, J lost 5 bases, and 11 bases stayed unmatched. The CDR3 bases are TGTGCCAGCGGCTTAGCGGGAGGTCTAATTGAGACCCAGTACTTC. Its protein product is CASGLAGGLIETQYF. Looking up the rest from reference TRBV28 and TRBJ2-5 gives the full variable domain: DVKVTQSSRYLVKRTGEKVFLECVQDMDHENMFWYRQDPGLGLRLIYFSYDVKMKEKGDIPEGYSVSREKKERFSLILESASTNQTSMYLCASGLAGGLIETQYFGPGTRLLVL.

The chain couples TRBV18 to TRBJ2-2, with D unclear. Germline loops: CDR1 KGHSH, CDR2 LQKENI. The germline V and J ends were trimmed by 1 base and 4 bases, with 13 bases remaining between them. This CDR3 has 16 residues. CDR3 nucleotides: TGTGCCAGCTCACCACTCAACGGGTATAGCACCGGGGAGCTGTTTTTT. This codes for CASSPLNGYSTGELFF.

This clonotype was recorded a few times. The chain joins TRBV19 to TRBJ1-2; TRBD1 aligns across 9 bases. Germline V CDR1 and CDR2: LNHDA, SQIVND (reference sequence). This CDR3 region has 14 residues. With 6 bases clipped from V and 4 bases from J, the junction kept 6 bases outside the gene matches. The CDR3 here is CASSRDREVYGYTF. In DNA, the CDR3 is TGTGCCAGTAGCCGGGACAGGGAGGTCTATGGCTACACCTTC.

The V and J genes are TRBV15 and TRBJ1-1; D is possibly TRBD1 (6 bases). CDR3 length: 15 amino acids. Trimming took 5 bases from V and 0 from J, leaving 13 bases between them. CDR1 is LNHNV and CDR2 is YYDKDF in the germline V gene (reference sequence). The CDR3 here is CATSARGLMNTEAFF. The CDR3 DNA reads TGTGCCACCAGCGCTCGGGGGCTGATGAACACTGAAGCTTTCTTT.

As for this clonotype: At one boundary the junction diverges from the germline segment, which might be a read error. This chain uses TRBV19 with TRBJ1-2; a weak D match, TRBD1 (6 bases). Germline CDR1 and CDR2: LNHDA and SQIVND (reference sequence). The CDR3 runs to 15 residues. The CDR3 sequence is CASRDEGGRNYGHTF. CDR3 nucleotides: TGTGCCAGTAGAGACGAGGGGGGCAGGAACTATGGCCACACCTTC. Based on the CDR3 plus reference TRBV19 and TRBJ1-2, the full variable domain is DGGITQSPKYLFRKEGQNVTLSCEQNLNHDAMYWYRQDPGQGLRLIYYSQIVNDFQKGDIAEGYSVSREKKESFPLTVTSAQKNPTAFYLCASRDEGGRNYGHTFGSGTRLTVV.

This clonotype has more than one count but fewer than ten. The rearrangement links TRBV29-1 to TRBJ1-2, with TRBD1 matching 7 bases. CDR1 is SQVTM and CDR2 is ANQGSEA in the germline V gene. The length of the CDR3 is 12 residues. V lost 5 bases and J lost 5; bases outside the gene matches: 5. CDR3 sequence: CSVSGTDYGYTF. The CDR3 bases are TGCAGCGTTTCCGGGACAGATTATGGCTACACCTTC.

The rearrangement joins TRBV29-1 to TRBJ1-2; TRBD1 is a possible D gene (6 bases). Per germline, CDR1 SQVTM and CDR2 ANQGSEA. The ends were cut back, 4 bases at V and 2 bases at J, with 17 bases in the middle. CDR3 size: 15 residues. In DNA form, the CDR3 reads TGCAGCGTTGCAGGGCAGGGGACATTCAACTATGGCTACACCTTC. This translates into CSVAGQGTFNYGYTF.

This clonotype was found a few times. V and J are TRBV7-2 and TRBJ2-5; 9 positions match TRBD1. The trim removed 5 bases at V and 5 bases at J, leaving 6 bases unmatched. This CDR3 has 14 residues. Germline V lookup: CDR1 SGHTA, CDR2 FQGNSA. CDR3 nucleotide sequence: TGTGCCAGCAGCGGGGGGACAGGGTCGGAGACCCAGTACTTC. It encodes CASSGGTGSETQYF.

CDR3 in amino acids: CASSGGPNSPLHF. DNA for the CDR3: TGTGCCAGCAGCGGCGGTCCCAATTCACCCCTCCACTTT. The chain recombines TRBV7-9 with TRBJ1-6; D unclear. Trimming cost V 5 bases and J 7 bases, with 9 bases left between them. The V gene's germline CDR1 is SEHNR and CDR2 FQNEAQ (reference sequence). The CDR3 spans 13 residues.

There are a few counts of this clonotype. CDR3 in amino acids: CSASAGTSGRSSYEQYF. The CDR3 bases are TGCAGTGCTAGTGCCGGGACTAGCGGGAGGAGCTCCTACGAGCAGTACTTC. The V call is TRBV20-1, the J call TRBJ2-7; the match to TRBD2 covers 15 bases. The CDR3 consists of 17 residues. Germline trimming cut 3 bases from V and 0 bases from J; bases unmatched to any gene: 6. Per germline, CDR1 DFQATT and CDR2 SNEGSKA (reference sequence).

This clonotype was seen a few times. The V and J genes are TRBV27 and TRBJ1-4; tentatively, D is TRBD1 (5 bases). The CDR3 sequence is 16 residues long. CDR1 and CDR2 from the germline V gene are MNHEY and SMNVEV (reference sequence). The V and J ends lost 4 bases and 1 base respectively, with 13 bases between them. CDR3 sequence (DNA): TGTGCCAGCAGTTCTGTCGGGGCTCTAACTAATGAAAAACTGTTTTTT. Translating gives CASSSVGALTNEKLFF.

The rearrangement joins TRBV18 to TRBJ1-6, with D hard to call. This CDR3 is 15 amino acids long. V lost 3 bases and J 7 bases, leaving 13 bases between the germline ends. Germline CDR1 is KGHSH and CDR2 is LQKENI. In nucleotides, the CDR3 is TGTGCCAGCTCACCCAAAAGCGGAGGAAATTCACCCCTCCACTTT. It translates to CASSPKSGGNSPLHF. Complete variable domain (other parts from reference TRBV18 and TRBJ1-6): NAGVMQNPRHLVRRRGQEARLRCSPMKGHSHVYWYRQLPEEGLKFMVYLQKENIIDESGMPKERFSAEFPKEGPSILRIQQVVRGDSAAYFCASSPKSGGNSPLHFGNGTRLTVT.

CDR3: CSASLGYEQYF. The CDR3 nucleotides are TGCAGTGCTAGCCTAGGCTACGAGCAGTACTTC. The chain combines TRBV20-1 with TRBJ2-7, with D hard to call. The germline V gene encodes CDR1 DFQATT and CDR2 SNEGSKA (reference sequence). The V end lost 3 bases, the J end lost 3 bases, and 6 bases lay between the germline ends. The CDR3 covers 11 residues.

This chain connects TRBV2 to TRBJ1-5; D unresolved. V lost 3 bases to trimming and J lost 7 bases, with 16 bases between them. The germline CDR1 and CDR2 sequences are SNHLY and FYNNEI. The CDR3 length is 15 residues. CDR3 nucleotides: TGTGCCAGCAGTGATCGGCAAGGCGGGTGGCAGCCCCAGCATTTT. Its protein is CASSDRQGGWQPQHF.

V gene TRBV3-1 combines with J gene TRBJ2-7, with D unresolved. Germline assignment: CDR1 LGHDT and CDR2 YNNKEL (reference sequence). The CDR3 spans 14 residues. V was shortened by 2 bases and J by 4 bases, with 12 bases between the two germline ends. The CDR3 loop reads CASSQFQTAYEQYF. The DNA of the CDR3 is TGTGCCAGCAGCCAATTTCAAACAGCTTACGAGCAGTACTTC.

The CDR3 DNA reads as TGTGCCAGCAGCAAAGGACAGGGGGCTGATACGCAGTATTTT. This gives the protein CASSKGQGADTQYF. The chain carries TRBV13 and TRBJ2-3; 11 bases agree with TRBD1. The germline gives CDR1 PRHDT, CDR2 FYEKMQ (reference sequence). The CDR3 length is 14 residues. The V and J ends lost 5 bases and 6 bases, in that order; junction bases with no gene match: 4. Filled out from reference TRBV13 and TRBJ2-3, the complete variable domain reads AAGVIQSPRHLIKEKRETATLKCYPIPRHDTVYWYQQGPGQDPQFLISFYEKMQSDKGSIPDRFSAQQFSDYHSELNMSSLELGDSALYFCASSKGQGADTQYFGPGTRLTVL.

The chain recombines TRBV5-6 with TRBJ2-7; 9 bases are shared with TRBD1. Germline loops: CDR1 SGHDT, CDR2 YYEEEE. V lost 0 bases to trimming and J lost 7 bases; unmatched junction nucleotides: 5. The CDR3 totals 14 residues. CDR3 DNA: TGTGCCAGCAGCTTGGTATTGACAGGGGGTGAGCAGTACTTC. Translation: CASSLVLTGGEQYF.

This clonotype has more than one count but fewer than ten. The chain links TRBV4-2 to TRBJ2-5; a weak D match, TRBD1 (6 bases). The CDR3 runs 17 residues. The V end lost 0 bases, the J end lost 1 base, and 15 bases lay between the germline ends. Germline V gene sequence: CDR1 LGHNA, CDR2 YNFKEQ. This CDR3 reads CASSQEVDSASQETQYF. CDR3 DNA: TGTGCCAGCAGCCAAGAGGTGGACAGCGCTAGCCAAGAGACCCAGTACTTC.

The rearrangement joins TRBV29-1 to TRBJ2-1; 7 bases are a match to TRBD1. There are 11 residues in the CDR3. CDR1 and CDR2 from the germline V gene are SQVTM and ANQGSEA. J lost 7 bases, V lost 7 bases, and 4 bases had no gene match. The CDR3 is CSGQTGNEQFF. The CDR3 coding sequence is TGCAGCGGCCAGACAGGGAATGAGCAGTTCTTC.

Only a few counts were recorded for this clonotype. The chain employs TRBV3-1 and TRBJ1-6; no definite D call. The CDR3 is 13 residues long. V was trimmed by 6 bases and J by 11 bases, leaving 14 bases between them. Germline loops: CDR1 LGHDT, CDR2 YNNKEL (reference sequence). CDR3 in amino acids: CASSRSAGPPLHF. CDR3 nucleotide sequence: TGTGCCAGCAGTCGGAGCGCAGGTCCACCCCTCCACTTT.

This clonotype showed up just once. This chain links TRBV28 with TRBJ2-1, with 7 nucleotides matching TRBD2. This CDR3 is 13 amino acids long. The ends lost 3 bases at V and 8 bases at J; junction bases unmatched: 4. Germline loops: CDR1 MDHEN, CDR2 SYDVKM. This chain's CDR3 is CASSFGGRDEQFF. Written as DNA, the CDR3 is TGTGCCAGCAGTTTTGGGGGGAGGGATGAGCAGTTCTTC.

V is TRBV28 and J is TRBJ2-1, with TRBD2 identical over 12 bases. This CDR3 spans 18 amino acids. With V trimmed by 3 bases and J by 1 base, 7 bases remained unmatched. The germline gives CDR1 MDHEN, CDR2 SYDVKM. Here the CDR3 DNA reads TGTGCCAGCAGTTTGCCGACTAGCGGGAGTTATTCCTACAATGAGCAGTTCTTC. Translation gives CASSLPTSGSYSYNEQFF.